This passage covers 23 T cell receptor beta chains from one sample sequenced in a study of T cell repertoires in cytomegalovirus infection. Their antigens remain unidentified. TCRdb processed the reads anew with MiXCR; each CDR3 protein has one entry. The sample includes around 95,000 distinct CDR3 sequences, 29% of them seen just once. The input for sequencing was CD8+ T cells from cultured PBMCs, taken from culture after CMV antigen stimulation. All receptors derive from a human donor in good health (CMV status not recorded). Some clones in this sample may be carry-over from other donors' samples.

This clonotype showed up many times. The rearrangement joins TRBV24-1 to TRBJ1-2; D ambiguous. V lost 1 base, J lost 9 bases, and 8 bases lay in between. Germline CDR1 reads KGHDR; CDR2 reads SFDVKD. This CDR3 is 12 amino acids long. CDR3 nucleotide sequence: TGTGCCACCAGTGATTTTGCAGAGCGCTACACCTTC. Encoded protein: CATSDFAERYTF.

This clonotype was picked up a small number of times. The chain uses TRBV7-9 and TRBJ1-4; no reliable D call. CDR1 is SEHNR, CDR2 FQNEAQ, per germline (reference sequence). The CDR3 runs 16 residues. With 7 bases removed from V and 8 bases from J, the gap between germline ends came to 23 bases. The CDR3 loop is CASTSPAGWKSEKLFF. In DNA, the CDR3 is TGTGCCAGCACCTCCCCGGCAGGCTGGAAATCCGAAAAACTGTTTTTT.

V usage is TRBV6-1 and J usage is TRBJ1-2; D may be TRBD1 (5 bases). Germline V CDR1 and CDR2: MNHNS, SASEGT. Trimming took off 3 bases at V and 8 bases at J, with 16 bases between the two ends. CDR3 length: 14 amino acids. CDR3 nucleotide sequence: TGTGCCAGCAGTGACGACGGCTTTAAGGGGGGCTACACCTTC. Translated, it gives CASSDDGFKGGYTF.

The rearrangement links TRBV19 to TRBJ2-1, with 12 bases identical to TRBD2. Per germline, CDR1 LNHDA and CDR2 SQIVND (reference sequence). V was pared by 9 bases and J by 3 bases, with 3 bases of the junction left unmatched. The CDR3 length is 14 residues. DNA for the CDR3: TGTGCCAGCCAACTAGCGGGGGGCTACAATGAGCAGTTCTTC. Translating gives CASQLAGGYNEQFF.

This clonotype was seen at least ten times. The chain employs TRBV19 and TRBJ1-5; unclear D gene. This CDR3 spans 13 amino acids. Germline-derived CDR1 and CDR2 are LNHDA and SQIVND (reference sequence). Deletions cut 5 bases from V and 4 bases from J, with 9 bases between. The CDR3 DNA sequence: TGTGCCAGTAGTGTGGGAGGGAATCAGCCCCAGCATTTT. This gives the protein CASSVGGNQPQHF.

The V and J genes are TRBV24-1 and TRBJ1-4; 12 nucleotides line up with TRBD1. The CDR3 contains 17 residues. Per the germline V gene, CDR1 is KGHDR and CDR2 is SFDVKD. The trim removed 3 bases at V and 6 bases at J, leaving 7 bases unmatched. The CDR3 loop reads CATSDVPGQGADEKLFF. In DNA form, the CDR3 reads TGTGCCACCAGTGATGTCCCGGGACAGGGGGCGGATGAAAAACTGTTTTTT.

This clonotype was counted once. V and J are TRBV12-3 or TRBV12-4 and TRBJ2-3; possibly TRBD1 or TRBD2 for D (5 bases each). V lost 10 bases to trimming and J lost 5 bases, with 25 bases between them. The CDR3 covers 16 residues. CDR3 loop: CAISPLPRVRGDTQYF. The CDR3 bases are TGTGCCATCTCCCCCTTACCCAGGGTCCGGGGAGATACGCAGTATTTT.

The genes are TRBV2 and TRBJ2-7; a weak D match, TRBD2 (6 bases). CDR3 size: 12 residues. Germline assignment: CDR1 SNHLY and CDR2 FYNNEI. V shed 6 bases and J shed 2 bases, with 8 bases lying between them. CDR3 sequence (DNA): TGTGCCAGCAGAGGGGAGGCCTACGAGCAGTACTTC. As protein: CASRGEAYEQYF.

The chain has TRBV12-3 or TRBV12-4 and TRBJ1-1; 7 bases map to TRBD1. With 7 bases clipped from V and 5 bases from J, the junction kept 4 bases outside the gene matches. The CDR3 sequence is 12 residues long. The CDR3 bases are TGTGCCAGCACAGGGGGAGTGACTGAAGCTTTCTTT. The encoded protein is CASTGGVTEAFF.

This clonotype was counted only a few times. The rearrangement joins TRBV7-2 to TRBJ1-6, with a possible D match to TRBD1 (6 bases). The germline CDR1 and CDR2 sequences are SGHTA and FQGNSA. This CDR3 has 14 amino acids. Trimming removed 2 bases at V and 14 bases at J, with 16 bases between. The CDR3, as DNA: TGTGCCAGCAGCTTATACAGGGAGTTTAGGGCCCTCCACTTT. This sequence encodes CASSLYREFRALHF.

The table lists this clonotype with many counts. The rearrangement uses TRBV7-3 and TRBJ2-1, with 8 bases lining up with TRBD2. The CDR3 has 18 residues. V was clipped by 2 bases and J by 1 base; unmatched bases: 10. The germline gives CDR1 SGHTA, CDR2 FQGTGA. CDR3 in amino acids: CASSLSGISGASYNEQFF. The CDR3 coding sequence is TGTGCCAGCAGCTTATCGGGGATTAGCGGGGCTTCCTACAATGAGCAGTTCTTC.

This chain connects TRBV7-4 to TRBJ1-1; D not certain. Trimming stripped 1 base from V and 3 bases from J, with 3 bases between. The CDR3 length is 12 residues. CDR1 SGHVT and CDR2 SQSDAQ come from the germline V gene. The CDR3 spells CASSLVDTEAFF. CDR3 DNA: TGTGCCAGCAGCTTAGTAGACACTGAAGCTTTCTTT.

The genes are TRBV12-3 or TRBV12-4 and TRBJ1-1; D remains ambiguous. The CDR3 totals 11 residues. V shed 7 bases and J shed 7 bases, with 10 bases lying between them. The CDR3 coding sequence is TGTGCCAGCACCCCGGGTATTGAAGCTTTCTTT. As protein: CASTPGIEAFF.

This clonotype has only one observation. V and J are TRBV29-1 and TRBJ2-7; tentative D call: TRBD2 (5 bases). Germline values: CDR1 SQVTM, CDR2 ANQGSEA. V dropped 3 bases and J dropped 3 bases, with 12 bases sitting between them. CDR3 length equals 13 residues. The CDR3 DNA follows: TGCAGCGTTGACGGAGGACCTCGCTACGAGCAGTACTTC. Its protein product is CSVDGGPRYEQYF.

This clonotype was counted only a few times. The chain links TRBV23-1 to TRBJ1-5; 8 nucleotides align to TRBD1. TRBV23-1 is recorded as an ORF, its role being uncertain. V lost 4 bases, J lost 3 bases, and 8 bases stayed unmatched. CDR3 length: 16 residues. CDR3 in amino acids: CASSRWTGQPNQPQHF. The CDR3 DNA reads TGCGCCAGCAGTCGATGGACAGGGCAACCCAATCAGCCCCAGCATTTT.

This clonotype appeared a few times. The rearrangement links TRBV15 to TRBJ1-2; TRBD1 is a possible D gene (5 bases). The CDR3 covers 18 residues. Germline CDR1 is LNHNV and CDR2 is YYDKDF (reference sequence). The V end lost 3 bases, the J end lost 3 bases, and 23 bases lay between the germline ends. The CDR3 coding sequence is TGTGCCACCAGCAGTAAACTGGACAAAGGAGAAGGGGACTATGGCTACACCTTC. Amino acids: CATSSKLDKGEGDYGYTF.

At least ten counts were recorded for this clonotype. V usage is TRBV6-2 or TRBV6-3 and J usage is TRBJ1-2; possible D gene TRBD1, 5 bases. The CDR3 contains 14 residues. V was pared by 5 bases and J by 1 base, with 11 bases between. Germline-derived CDR1 and CDR2 are MNHEY and SVGEGT. The CDR3 spells CASSHGTDNYGYTF. The CDR3 region has the DNA TGTGCCAGCAGTCACGGGACGGATAACTATGGCTACACCTTC.

The chain has TRBV12-3 or TRBV12-4 and TRBJ2-1, with 14 positions matching TRBD2. V lost 5 bases to trimming and J lost 2 bases; unmatched junction nucleotides: 2. This CDR3 region has 16 residues. Here the CDR3 reads CASSGLAGGTYNEQFF. In nucleotides, the CDR3 is TGTGCCAGCAGTGGACTAGCGGGGGGTACCTACAATGAGCAGTTCTTC.

The rearrangement uses TRBV5-8 and TRBJ2-7, with D possibly TRBD2 on 5 matching bases. CDR1 is SGHTS and CDR2 is YDEGEE in the germline V gene. This CDR3 has 12 amino acids. V lost 10 bases to trimming and J lost 1 base, with 12 bases between them. DNA for the CDR3: TGTGCCGACCAGGAGCGGTCCTACGAGCAGTACTTC. Translation gives CADQERSYEQYF. The full variable domain, rest sourced from reference TRBV5-8 and TRBJ2-7, is EAGVTQSPTHLIKTRGQQATLRCSPISGHTSVYWYQQALGLGLQFLLWYDEGEERNRGNFPPRFSGRQFPNYSSELNVNALELEDSALYLCADQERSYEQYFGPGTRLTVT.

Many counts were recorded for this clonotype. At one boundary the junction diverges from the germline segment, which might be a read error. The J gene is TRBJ1-1, the V gene TRBV7-8, with unresolved D. The CDR3 runs 12 residues. Germline V gene sequence: CDR1 SGHVS, CDR2 FQNEAQ. The CDR3 sequence is CASSAGNAEAFF. The CDR3 DNA sequence: TGTGCCAGCAGCGCTGGGAACGCTGAAGCTTTCTTT.

This clonotype showed up just a few times. This chain connects TRBV28 to TRBJ2-7; 10 positions agree with TRBD1. The CDR3 totals 14 residues. Germline trimming cut 6 bases from V and 2 bases from J; bases unmatched to any gene: 4. Germline V gene lookup returns CDR1 MDHEN and CDR2 SYDVKM. The chain's CDR3 is CASSLGTGAYEQYF. In DNA form, the CDR3 reads TGTGCCAGCAGCTTGGGGACAGGGGCCTACGAGCAGTACTTC.

Details on this clonotype: Germline and junction disagree at one end, which may indicate a read error. The V and J genes are TRBV29-1 and TRBJ2-3, with D possibly matching TRBD1 (6 bases). The CDR3 has 13 amino acids. Germline V gene data show CDR1 as SQVTM and CDR2 as ANQGSEA. CDR3 residues: CSVEGGYTDTQYF. The CDR3 region has the DNA TGCAGCGTCGAAGGGGGATACACAGATACGCAGTATTTT.

CDR3 coding DNA: TGTGCCAGCAGTTCAGGGACAGGCTCGCGGGGCTATGGCTACACCTTC. This encodes CASSSGTGSRGYGYTF. The V gene is TRBV6-6, the J gene TRBJ1-2, with 8 bases matching TRBD1. This CDR3 is built from 16 residues. Per the germline V gene, CDR1 is MNHNY and CDR2 is SVGAGI (reference sequence). The V segment lost 4 bases and the J segment 4 bases; nucleotides outside the gene matches: 11.